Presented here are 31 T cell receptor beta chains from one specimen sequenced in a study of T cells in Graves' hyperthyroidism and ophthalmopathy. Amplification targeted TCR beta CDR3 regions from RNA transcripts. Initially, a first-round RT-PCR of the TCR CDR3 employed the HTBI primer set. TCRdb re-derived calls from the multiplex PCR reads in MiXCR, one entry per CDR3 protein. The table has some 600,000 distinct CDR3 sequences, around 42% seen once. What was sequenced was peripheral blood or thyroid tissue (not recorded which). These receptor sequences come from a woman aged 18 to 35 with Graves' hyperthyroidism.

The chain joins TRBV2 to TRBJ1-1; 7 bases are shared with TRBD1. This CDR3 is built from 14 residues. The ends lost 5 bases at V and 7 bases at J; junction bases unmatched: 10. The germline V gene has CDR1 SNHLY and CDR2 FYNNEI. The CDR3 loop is CASSSSGTADEAFF. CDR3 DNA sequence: TGTGCCAGCAGTTCAAGCGGGACAGCGGATGAAGCTTTCTTT. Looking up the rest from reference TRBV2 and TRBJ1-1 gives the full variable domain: EPEVTQTPSHQVTQMGQEVILRCVPISNHLYFYWYRQILGQKVEFLVSFYNNEISEKSEIFDDQFSVERPDGSNFTLKIRSTKLEDSAMYFCASSSSGTADEAFFGQGTRLTVV.

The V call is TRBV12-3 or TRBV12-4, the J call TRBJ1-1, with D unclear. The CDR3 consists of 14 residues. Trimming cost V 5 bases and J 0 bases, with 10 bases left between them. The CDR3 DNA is TGTGCCAGCAGTGCCGGAAATATGAACACTGAAGCTTTCTTT. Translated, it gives CASSAGNMNTEAFF.

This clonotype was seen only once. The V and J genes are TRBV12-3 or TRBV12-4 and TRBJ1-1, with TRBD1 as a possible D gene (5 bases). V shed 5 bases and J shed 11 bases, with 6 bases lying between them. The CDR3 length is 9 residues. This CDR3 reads CASSDSAFF. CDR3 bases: TGTGCCAGCAGTGACAGCGCTTTCTTT.

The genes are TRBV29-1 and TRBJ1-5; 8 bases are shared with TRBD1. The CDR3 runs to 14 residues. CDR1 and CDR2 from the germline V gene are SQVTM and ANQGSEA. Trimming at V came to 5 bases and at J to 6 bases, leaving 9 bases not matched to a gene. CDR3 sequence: CSVRDGQGSQPQHF. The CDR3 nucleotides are TGCAGCGTTCGGGACGGACAGGGCTCTCAGCCCCAGCATTTT.

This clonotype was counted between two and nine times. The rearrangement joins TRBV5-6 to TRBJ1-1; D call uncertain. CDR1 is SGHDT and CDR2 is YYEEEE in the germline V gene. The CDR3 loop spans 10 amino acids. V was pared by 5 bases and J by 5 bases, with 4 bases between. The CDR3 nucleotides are TGTGCCAGCAGGTCTACTGAAGCTTTCTTT. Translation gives CASRSTEAFF.

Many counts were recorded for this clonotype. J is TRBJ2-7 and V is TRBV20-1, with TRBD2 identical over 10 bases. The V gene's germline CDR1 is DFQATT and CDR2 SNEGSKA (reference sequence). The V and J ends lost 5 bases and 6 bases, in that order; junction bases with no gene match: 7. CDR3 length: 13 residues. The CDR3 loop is CSARAGGKGEQYF. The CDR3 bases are TGCAGTGCTCGAGCGGGAGGGAAAGGCGAGCAGTACTTC.

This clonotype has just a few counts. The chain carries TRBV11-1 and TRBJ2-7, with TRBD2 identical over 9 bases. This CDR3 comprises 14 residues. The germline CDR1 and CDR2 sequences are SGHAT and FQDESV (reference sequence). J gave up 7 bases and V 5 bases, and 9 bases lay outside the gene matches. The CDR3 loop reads CASSRRLAGREQYF. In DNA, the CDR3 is TGTGCCAGCAGCCGGAGGCTAGCGGGACGTGAGCAGTACTTC.

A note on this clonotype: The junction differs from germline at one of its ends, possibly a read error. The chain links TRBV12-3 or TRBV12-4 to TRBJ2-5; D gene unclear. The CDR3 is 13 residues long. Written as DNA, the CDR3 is TGTGCCAGCAGTTTAGGCAGGTCTACGACCCGGTACTTC. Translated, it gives CASSLGRSTTRYF.

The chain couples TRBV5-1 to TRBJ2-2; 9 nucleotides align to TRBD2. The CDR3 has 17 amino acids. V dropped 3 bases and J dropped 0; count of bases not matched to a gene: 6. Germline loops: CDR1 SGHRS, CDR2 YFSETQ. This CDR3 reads CASSYSSSGTNTGELFF. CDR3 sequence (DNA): TGCGCCAGCAGCTACTCTTCTAGCGGGACGAACACCGGGGAGCTGTTTTTT. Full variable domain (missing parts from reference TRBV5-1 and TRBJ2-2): KAGVTQTPRYLIKTRGQQVTLSCSPISGHRSVSWYQQTPGQGLQFLFEYFSETQRNKGNFPGRFSGRQFSNSRSEMNVSTLELGDSALYLCASSYSSSGTNTGELFFGEGSRLTVL.

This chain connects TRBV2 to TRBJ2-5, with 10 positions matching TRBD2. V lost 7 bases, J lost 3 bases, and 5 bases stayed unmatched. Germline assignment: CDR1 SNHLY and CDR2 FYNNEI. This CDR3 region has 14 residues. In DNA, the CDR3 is TGTGCCAGCAATCTCGGACTAGCGGAAGAGACCCAGTACTTC. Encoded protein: CASNLGLAEETQYF.

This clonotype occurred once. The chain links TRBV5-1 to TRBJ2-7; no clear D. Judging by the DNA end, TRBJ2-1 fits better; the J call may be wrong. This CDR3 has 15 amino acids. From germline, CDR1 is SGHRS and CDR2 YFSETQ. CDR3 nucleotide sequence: TGCGCCAGCAGCTTGCAAATGGGCTCCTACAATGAGCAGTTCTTC. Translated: CASSLQMGSYNEQFF.

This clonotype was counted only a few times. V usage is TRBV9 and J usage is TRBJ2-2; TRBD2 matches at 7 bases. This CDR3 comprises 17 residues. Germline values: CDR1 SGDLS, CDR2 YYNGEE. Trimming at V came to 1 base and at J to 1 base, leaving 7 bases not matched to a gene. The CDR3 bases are TGTGCCAGCAGCGTACATGCACTAGCGCAGAACACCGGGGAGCTGTTTTTT. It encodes CASSVHALAQNTGELFF.

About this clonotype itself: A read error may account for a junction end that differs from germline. The CDR3 nucleotides are TGTGCCAGCAGCCAAGAAGTCGGGAGGTCTGGGGCCAACGTCCTGACTTTC. Translating it yields CASSQEVGRSGANVLTF. This chain uses TRBV15 with TRBJ2-6; 7 bases line up with TRBD2. CDR3 length: 17 amino acids. Germline CDR1 and CDR2: LNHNV and YYDKDF (reference sequence).

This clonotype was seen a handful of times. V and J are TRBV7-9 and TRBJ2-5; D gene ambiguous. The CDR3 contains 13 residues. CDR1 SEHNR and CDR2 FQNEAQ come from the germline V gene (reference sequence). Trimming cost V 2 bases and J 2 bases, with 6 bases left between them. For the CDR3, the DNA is TGTGCCAGCAGCTTACAAATGCAAGAGACCCAGTACTTC. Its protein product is CASSLQMQETQYF. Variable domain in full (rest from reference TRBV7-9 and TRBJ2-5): DTGVSQNPRHKITKRGQNVTFRCDPISEHNRLYWYRQTLGQGPEFLTYFQNEAQLEKSRLLSDRFSAERPKGSFSTLEIQRTEQGDSAMYLCASSLQMQETQYFGPGTRLLVL.

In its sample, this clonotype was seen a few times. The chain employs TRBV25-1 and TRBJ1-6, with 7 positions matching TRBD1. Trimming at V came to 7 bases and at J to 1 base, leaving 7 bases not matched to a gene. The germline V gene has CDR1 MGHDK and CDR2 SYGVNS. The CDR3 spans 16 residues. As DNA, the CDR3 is TGTGCCAGCAAATCGAGGGGGCAATCCTATAATTCACCCCTCCACTTT. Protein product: CASKSRGQSYNSPLHF. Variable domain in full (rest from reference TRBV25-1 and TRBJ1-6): EADIYQTPRYLVIGTGKKITLECSQTMGHDKMYWYQQDPGMELHLIHYSYGVNSTEKGDLSSESTVSRIRTEHFPLTLESARPSHTSQYLCASKSRGQSYNSPLHFGNGTRLTVT.

The CDR3 nucleotides read TGCAGTGCTAGAGTTGCTGGGGGAGGTGAAAAACTGTTTTTT. Translation gives CSARVAGGGEKLFF. The chain has TRBV20-1 and TRBJ1-4, with D possibly being TRBD1 (5 bases). CDR3 length equals 14 residues. Between the trimmed V and J ends, which lost 1 base and 7 bases, there was a span of 13 bases. Per the germline V gene, CDR1 is DFQATT and CDR2 is SNEGSKA (reference sequence).

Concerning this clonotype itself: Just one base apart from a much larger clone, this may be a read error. CDR3 sequence reads: CASSQEGPNSPLHF. CDR3 in DNA: TGTGCCAGCAGCCAAGAGGGGCCGAATTCACCCCTCCACTTT. The chain uses TRBV7-3 and TRBJ1-6; TRBD1 is a possible D gene (5 bases). This CDR3 contains 14 residues. The germline V gene encodes CDR1 SGHTA and CDR2 FQGTGA. With 5 bases removed from V and 7 bases from J, the gap between germline ends came to 12 bases.

CDR3 DNA: TGTGCCAGCAGTCCAAAACCGGGACCCTCACCCCTCCACTTT. Translating it yields CASSPKPGPSPLHF. V usage is TRBV5-5 and J usage is TRBJ1-6, with D perhaps TRBD1 (5 bases). Germline V lookup: CDR1 SGHKS, CDR2 YYEKEE (reference sequence). The CDR3 totals 14 residues. Deletions cut 5 bases from V and 10 bases from J, with 16 bases between.

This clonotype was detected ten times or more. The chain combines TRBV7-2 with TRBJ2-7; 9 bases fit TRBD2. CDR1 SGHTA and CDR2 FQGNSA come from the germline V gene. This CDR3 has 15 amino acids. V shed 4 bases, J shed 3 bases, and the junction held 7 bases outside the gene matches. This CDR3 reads CASSSPTSGGYEQYF. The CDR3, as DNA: TGTGCCAGCAGCTCCCCGACTAGCGGAGGCTACGAGCAGTACTTC.

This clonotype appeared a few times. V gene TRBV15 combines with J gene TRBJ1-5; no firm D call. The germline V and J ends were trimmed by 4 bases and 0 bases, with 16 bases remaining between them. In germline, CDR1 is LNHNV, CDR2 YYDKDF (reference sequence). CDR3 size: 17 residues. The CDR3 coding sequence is TGTGCCACCAGCATAACCCGGACGGATTATAGCAATCAGCCCCAGCATTTT. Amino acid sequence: CATSITRTDYSNQPQHF.

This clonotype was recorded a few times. CDR3 protein: CATSDPTEGASGELFF. In DNA, the CDR3 is TGTGCCACCAGTGACCCGACAGAGGGCGCATCCGGGGAGCTGTTTTTT. The V and J genes are TRBV24-1 and TRBJ2-2, with D tentatively TRBD1 or TRBD2 (5 bases each). V was shortened by 4 bases and J by 6 bases, with 17 bases between the two germline ends. Germline V lookup: CDR1 KGHDR, CDR2 SFDVKD. CDR3 length equals 16 residues.

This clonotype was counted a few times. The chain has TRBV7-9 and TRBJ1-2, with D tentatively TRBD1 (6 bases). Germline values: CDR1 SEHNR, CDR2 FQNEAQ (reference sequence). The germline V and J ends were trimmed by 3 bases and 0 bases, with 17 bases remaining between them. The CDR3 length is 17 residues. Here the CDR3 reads CASSLASLHRANYGYTF. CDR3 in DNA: TGTGCCAGCAGCTTGGCATCCCTGCACAGGGCTAACTATGGCTACACCTTC.

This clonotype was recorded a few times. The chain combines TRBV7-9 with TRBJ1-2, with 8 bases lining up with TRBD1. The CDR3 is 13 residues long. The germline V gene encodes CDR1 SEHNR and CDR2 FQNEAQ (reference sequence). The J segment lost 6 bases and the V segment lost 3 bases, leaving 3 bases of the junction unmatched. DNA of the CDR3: TGTGCCAGCAGCTTCGACAGGGGAGATGGCTACACCTTC. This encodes CASSFDRGDGYTF.

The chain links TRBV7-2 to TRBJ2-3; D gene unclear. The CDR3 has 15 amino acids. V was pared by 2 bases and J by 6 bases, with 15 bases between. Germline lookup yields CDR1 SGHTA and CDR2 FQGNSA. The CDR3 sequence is CASSLSSLPRDTQYF. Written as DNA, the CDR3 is TGTGCCAGCAGCTTAAGTTCCTTACCCAGGGATACGCAGTATTTT.

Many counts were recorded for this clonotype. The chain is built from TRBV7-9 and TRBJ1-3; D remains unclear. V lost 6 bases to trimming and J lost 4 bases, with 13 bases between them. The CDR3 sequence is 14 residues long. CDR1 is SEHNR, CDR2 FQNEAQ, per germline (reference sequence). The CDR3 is CASSLDTGGNTIYF. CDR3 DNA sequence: TGTGCCAGCAGTCTCGACACGGGAGGAAACACCATATATTTT.

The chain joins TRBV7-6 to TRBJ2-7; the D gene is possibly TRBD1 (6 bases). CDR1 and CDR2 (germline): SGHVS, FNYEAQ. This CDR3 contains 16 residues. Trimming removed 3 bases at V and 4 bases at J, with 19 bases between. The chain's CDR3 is CASSFGTGYTFYEQYF. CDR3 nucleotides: TGTGCCAGCAGCTTCGGAACAGGGTATACTTTTTACGAGCAGTACTTC.

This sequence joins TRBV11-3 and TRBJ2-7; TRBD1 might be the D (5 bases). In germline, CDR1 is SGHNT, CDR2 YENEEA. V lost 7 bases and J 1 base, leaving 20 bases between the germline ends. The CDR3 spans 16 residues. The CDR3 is CASTKTPAKGSYEQYF. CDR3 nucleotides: TGTGCCAGCACTAAGACCCCAGCTAAGGGGTCCTACGAGCAGTACTTC.

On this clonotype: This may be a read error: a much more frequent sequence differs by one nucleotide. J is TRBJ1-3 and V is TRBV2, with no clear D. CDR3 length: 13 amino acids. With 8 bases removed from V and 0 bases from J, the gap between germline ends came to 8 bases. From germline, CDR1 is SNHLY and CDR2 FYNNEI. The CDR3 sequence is CASRSGSGNTIYF. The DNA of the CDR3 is TGTGCCAGCCGGTCGGGCTCTGGAAACACCATATATTTT.

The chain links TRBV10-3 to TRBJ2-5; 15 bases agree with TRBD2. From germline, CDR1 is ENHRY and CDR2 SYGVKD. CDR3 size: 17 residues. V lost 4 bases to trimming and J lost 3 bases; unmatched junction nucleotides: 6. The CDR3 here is CAISVGLAGGPEETQYF. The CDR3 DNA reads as TGTGCCATCAGTGTTGGACTAGCGGGAGGGCCGGAAGAGACCCAGTACTTC.

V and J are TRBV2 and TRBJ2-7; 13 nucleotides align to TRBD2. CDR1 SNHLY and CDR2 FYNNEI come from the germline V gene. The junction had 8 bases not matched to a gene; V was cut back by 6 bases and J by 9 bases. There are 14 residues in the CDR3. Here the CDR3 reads CASRGTSGVIGQYF. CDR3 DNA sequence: TGTGCCAGCAGGGGGACTAGCGGGGTAATTGGGCAGTACTTC.

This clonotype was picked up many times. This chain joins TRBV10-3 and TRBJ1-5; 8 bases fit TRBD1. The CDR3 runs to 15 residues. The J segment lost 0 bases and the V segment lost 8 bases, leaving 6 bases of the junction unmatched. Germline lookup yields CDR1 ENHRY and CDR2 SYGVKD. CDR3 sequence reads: CAISTGDDSNQPQHF. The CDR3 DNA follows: TGTGCCATCTCGACAGGGGACGATAGCAATCAGCCCCAGCATTTT.